Shown below are 2 T cell receptor beta chains from a single sample sequenced in a study of blood T cell repertoires in COVID-19. The repertoire was sequenced with immunoSEQ multiplex PCR; TCRdb's copy has only in-frame clones and lacks some. This table holds about 300,000 clones, roughly 92% found once. Material for sequencing was peripheral blood. These receptors originate from a woman aged 25 to 45 with COVID-19, enrolled during active disease.

The chain combines TRBV30 with TRBJ1-4; 11 nucleotides align to TRBD1. The germline V gene has CDR1 GTSNPN and CDR2 SVGIG (reference sequence). Trimming at V came to 3 bases and at J to 8 bases, leaving 8 bases not matched to a gene. The CDR3 loop spans 15 amino acids. CDR3 in DNA: TGTGCCTGGAGAATAGCCGGGACAGGGGGGGAAAAACTGTTTTTT. It translates to CAWRIAGTGGEKLFF.

The gene calls are TRBV6-2 or TRBV6-3 and TRBJ1-1; 7 bases are a match to TRBD1. The CDR3 has 17 amino acids. The V segment lost 2 bases and the J segment 0 bases; nucleotides outside the gene matches: 9. CDR1 and CDR2 from the germline V gene are MNHEY and SVGEGT. CDR3 nucleotide sequence: TGTGCCAGCAGTTACGAGACAGGGTGGGCCGTGAACACTGAAGCTTTCTTT. It codes for CASSYETGWAVNTEAFF.